This paragraph covers one T cell receptor beta chain sequence. The V and J ends lost 5 bases and 3 bases respectively, with 11 bases between them. The CDR3 consists of 13 residues. Germline V gives CDR1 SGHAT, CDR2 FQNNGV. Authors' processing steps: Amplification of reference gene primers was used by the study to estimate nucleated cell counts. The method was immunoSEQ multiplex PCR; TCRdb's version includes in-frame clones alone and lacks a portion of them. V, J and clone size are taken as reported in that table, and D and trimming were inferred from the DNA itself. The data hold hundreds of thousands of clones, with roughly 87% observed a single time. The data were taken from a study of blood T cell repertoires in COVID-19. In the study overall: Acute-phase and convalescent COVID-19 samples originated in the United States, Italy and Spain.

The sample was peripheral blood. The chain uses TRBV11-2 and TRBJ2-7; tentative D call: TRBD1 (6 bases). This clonotype originated in a man between 18 and 35 years old with active or convalescent COVID-19. The CDR3 protein is CASSATGNYEQYF. The CDR3 bases are TGTGCCAGCAGCGCCACAGGGAACTACGAGCAGTACTTC.